A selection of T cell receptor beta chains follows, all from one sample in a study of T cell responses to AZD1222 COVID-19 vaccine. Sequenced by immunoSEQ multiplex PCR; TCRdb stores in-frame clones only, minus some. The sample holds approximately 140,000 clones, roughly nine tenths seen once. The specimen was peripheral blood, collected on day 0 of AZD1222 vaccination. The origin of the receptors is an adult in good health. Both conserved end residues are part of each CDR3. A D gene is named only where the DNA matches it firmly. A row's size may be missing; if present it is once, few, many or a size class.

v_call: TRBV19; d_call: TRBD1; j_call: TRBJ1-3; clone_size: .; cdr3_nt: TGTGCCAGCCGACAGGGGTCTGGAAACACCATATATTTT; cdr3_aa: CASRQGSGNTIYF
v_call: TRBV10-3; d_call: TRBD2; j_call: TRBJ2-7; clone_size: .; cdr3_nt: TGTGCCATCAGTGAGGCGTACATAAGATCACGTACACCTAGCGGGAGGGTAACAGGGGAGCAGTACTTC; cdr3_aa: CAISEAYIRSRTPSGRVTGEQYF
v_call: TRBV5-5; d_call: TRBD1; j_call: TRBJ2-5; clone_size: .; cdr3_nt: TGTGCCAGCAGCGTGGGACAGATAAACCCGTACCAAGAGACCCAGTACTTC; cdr3_aa: CASSVGQINPYQETQYF
v_call: TRBV4-3; d_call: .; j_call: TRBJ1-2; clone_size: .; cdr3_nt: TGCGCCAGCAGCCAAGCAACAGCGGGGTATGGCTACACCTTC; cdr3_aa: CASSQATAGYGYTF
v_call: TRBV28; d_call: TRBD2; j_call: TRBJ2-7; clone_size: .; cdr3_nt: TGTGCCAGCAGGGGGGGGTATGGGGCCCACGAGCAGTACTTC; cdr3_aa: CASRGGYGAHEQYF
v_call: TRBV9; d_call: .; j_call: TRBJ2-2; clone_size: .; cdr3_nt: TGTGCCAGCAGCGTGGGGGGACTTCTCGCGAACACCGGGGAGCTGTTTTTT; cdr3_aa: CASSVGGLLANTGELFF
v_call: TRBV21-1; d_call: .; j_call: TRBJ2-1; clone_size: .; cdr3_nt: TGTGCCAGCAGCAAAGCCGGGGAGCAAATAAACAATGAGCAGTTCTTC; cdr3_aa: CASSKAGEQINNEQFF
v_call: TRBV7-6; d_call: .; j_call: TRBJ1-4; clone_size: .; cdr3_nt: TGTGCCAGCAGCTTATTGGGGGGAATTGGAGAAAAACTGTTTTTT; cdr3_aa: CASSLLGGIGEKLFF
v_call: TRBV21-1; d_call: .; j_call: TRBJ2-2; clone_size: .; cdr3_nt: TGTGCCAGCAGCGACCAGGTACTACCACTTATGAACACCGGGGAGCTGTTTTTT; cdr3_aa: CASSDQVLPLMNTGELFF
v_call: TRBV11-3; d_call: TRBD1; j_call: TRBJ2-7; clone_size: .; cdr3_nt: TGTGCCAGCAGCCTAGGGGGCTTTCTCTCCTACGAGCAGTACTTC; cdr3_aa: CASSLGGFLSYEQYF
v_call: TRBV7-2; d_call: .; j_call: TRBJ1-5; clone_size: .; cdr3_nt: TGTGCCAGCAGCTTAGGCGGGATCAATCAGCCCCAGCATTTT; cdr3_aa: CASSLGGINQPQHF
v_call: TRBV7-9; d_call: TRBD1; j_call: TRBJ1-2; clone_size: .; cdr3_nt: TGTGCCAGCAGCTTAGCAGGGACAGGGAGAAGGAACTATGGCTACACCTTC; cdr3_aa: CASSLAGTGRRNYGYTF
v_call: TRBV7-9; d_call: .; j_call: TRBJ1-4; clone_size: .; cdr3_nt: TGTGCCAGCAGCTTAAAACGGAATGTTGGCGTTAATGAAAAACTGTTTTTT; cdr3_aa: CASSLKRNVGVNEKLFF
v_call: TRBV5-4; d_call: .; j_call: TRBJ1-2; clone_size: few; cdr3_nt: TGTGCCAGCAGTTCGCTCGGGACGCTGGGCTACACCTTC; cdr3_aa: CASSSLGTLGYTF
v_call: TRBV27; d_call: .; j_call: TRBJ2-7; clone_size: .; cdr3_nt: TGTGCCAGCAGTTTATACGGACCAGATTTTTCCTACGAGCAGTACTTC; cdr3_aa: CASSLYGPDFSYEQYF
v_call: TRBV6-4; d_call: .; j_call: TRBJ1-6; clone_size: .; cdr3_nt: TGTGCCAGCAGTGACTCTGGAGGTACTAATTCACCCCTCCACTTT; cdr3_aa: CASSDSGGTNSPLHF
v_call: TRBV2; d_call: .; j_call: TRBJ1-6; clone_size: .; cdr3_nt: TGTGCCAGCAGAACAGAGTATAATTCACCCCTCCACTTT; cdr3_aa: CASRTEYNSPLHF
v_call: TRBV28; d_call: TRBD2; j_call: TRBJ2-2; clone_size: .; cdr3_nt: TGTGCCAGCAGACCCGGGGAGACTAGCGGGGCTCTGTTTTTT; cdr3_aa: CASRPGETSGALFF
v_call: TRBV6-5; d_call: .; j_call: TRBJ2-5; clone_size: .; cdr3_nt: TGTGCCAGCAGTTACGGACCCCACGATCACCAAGAGACCCAGTACTTC; cdr3_aa: CASSYGPHDHQETQYF
v_call: TRBV30; d_call: .; j_call: TRBJ1-6; clone_size: .; cdr3_nt: TGTGCCTGGAGCTGGGACGGGCGTAATTCACCCCTCCACTTT; cdr3_aa: CAWSWDGRNSPLHF
v_call: TRBV19; d_call: .; j_call: TRBJ1-1; clone_size: .; cdr3_nt: TGTGCCAGTAGGGACGGCCCTAACACTGAAGCTTTCTTT; cdr3_aa: CASRDGPNTEAFF
v_call: TRBV7-9; d_call: .; j_call: TRBJ2-3; clone_size: few; cdr3_nt: TGTGCCAGCAGCTTATTGCAGGGTGGGGCAGATACGCAGTATTTT; cdr3_aa: CASSLLQGGADTQYF
v_call: TRBV6-4; d_call: .; j_call: TRBJ1-5; clone_size: .; cdr3_nt: TGTGCCAGCAGTTTGCTATTGGGCAGGTCCCCAAAGAGGGGCAATCAGCCCCAGCATTTT; cdr3_aa: CASSLLLGRSPKRGNQPQHF
v_call: TRBV4-3; d_call: TRBD1; j_call: TRBJ2-1; clone_size: .; cdr3_nt: TGCGCCAGCAGCCAAGTAGGGACAGACGCCCATGAGCAGTTCTTC; cdr3_aa: CASSQVGTDAHEQFF
v_call: TRBV18; d_call: .; j_call: TRBJ1-5; clone_size: .; cdr3_nt: TGTGCCAGCTCACCGGGGGGGGATCAGCCCCAGCATTTT; cdr3_aa: CASSPGGDQPQHF
v_call: TRBV5-1; d_call: TRBD2; j_call: TRBJ2-1; clone_size: .; cdr3_nt: TGCGCCAGCAGCATTCCTACTAGCGGGAGCTACAATGAGCAGTTCTTC; cdr3_aa: CASSIPTSGSYNEQFF
v_call: TRBV10-2; d_call: TRBD1; j_call: TRBJ1-4; clone_size: .; cdr3_nt: TGCGCCAGCAGTGAGCGGCCAGGGGGCAATGAAAAACTGTTTTTT; cdr3_aa: CASSERPGGNEKLFF
v_call: TRBV7-9; d_call: .; j_call: TRBJ2-3; clone_size: .; cdr3_nt: TGTGCCAGCAGCCCCGGAAAAGATACGCAGTATTTT; cdr3_aa: CASSPGKDTQYF
v_call: TRBV23-1; d_call: .; j_call: TRBJ2-5; clone_size: .; cdr3_nt: TGCGCCAGCAGTCAATCCGGGGTACCGACCCGGGGAGAGACCCAGTACTTC; cdr3_aa: CASSQSGVPTRGETQYF
v_call: TRBV5-4; d_call: .; j_call: TRBJ1-2; clone_size: .; cdr3_nt: TGTGCCAGCAGCTTGGGCTACGGGACCTATGGCTACACCTTC; cdr3_aa: CASSLGYGTYGYTF
v_call: TRBV19; d_call: .; j_call: TRBJ2-6; clone_size: .; cdr3_nt: TGTGCCAGTAGCCGGGTCCCATCGTCGGGGGCCAACGTCCTGACTTTC; cdr3_aa: CASSRVPSSGANVLTF
v_call: TRBV2; d_call: TRBD2; j_call: TRBJ2-7; clone_size: .; cdr3_nt: TGTGCCAGCAGTCTGAACCCGGGACTAGCGGTACCTACCTACGAGCAGTACTTC; cdr3_aa: CASSLNPGLAVPTYEQYF
v_call: TRBV7-7; d_call: .; j_call: TRBJ2-5; clone_size: .; cdr3_nt: TGTGCCAGCAGCTTAGCGGCGGTGGAGACCCAGTACTTC; cdr3_aa: CASSLAAVETQYF
v_call: TRBV28; d_call: .; j_call: TRBJ1-2; clone_size: once; cdr3_nt: TGTGCCAGCAGCTTACTAGGCCTTTATGGCTACACCTTC; cdr3_aa: CASSLLGLYGYTF
v_call: TRBV28; d_call: TRBD1; j_call: TRBJ1-2; clone_size: .; cdr3_nt: TGTGCCAGCAGGCTCCCGGACAGGGGTCATGGCTACACCTTC; cdr3_aa: CASRLPDRGHGYTF
v_call: TRBV2; d_call: TRBD1; j_call: TRBJ1-6; clone_size: .; cdr3_nt: TGTGCCAGCAGTGAGGGGACAGGGGTTTCACCCCTCCACTTT; cdr3_aa: CASSEGTGVSPLHF
v_call: TRBV6-5; d_call: .; j_call: TRBJ1-6; clone_size: .; cdr3_nt: TGTGCCAGCAGTTACTCGAAAGGGATTTCACCCCTCCACTTT; cdr3_aa: CASSYSKGISPLHF
v_call: TRBV5-6; d_call: .; j_call: TRBJ1-5; clone_size: once; cdr3_nt: TGTGCCAGCAGCCTCCGGGGCAGCAATCAGCCCCAGCATTTT; cdr3_aa: CASSLRGSNQPQHF
v_call: TRBV18; d_call: TRBD1; j_call: TRBJ2-2; clone_size: .; cdr3_nt: TGTGCCAGCTCACCACCTGGGACAGGGGTTAACACCGGGGAGCTGTTTTTT; cdr3_aa: CASSPPGTGVNTGELFF
v_call: TRBV18; d_call: TRBD1; j_call: TRBJ1-1; clone_size: once; cdr3_nt: TGTGCCAGCTCTCAACAGGGGCCCCCGAACACTGAAGCTTTCTTT; cdr3_aa: CASSQQGPPNTEAFF
v_call: TRBV3-1/TRBV3-2; d_call: TRBD2; j_call: TRBJ2-5; clone_size: .; cdr3_nt: TGTGCCAGCAGTCCGGCTAGCGGGAGTAACCAGTACTTC; cdr3_aa: CASSPASGSNQYF
v_call: TRBV11-3; d_call: TRBD2; j_call: TRBJ2-2; clone_size: .; cdr3_nt: TGTGCCAGCAGCTTAGCAGCGGGAGCGGTCGGGGAGCTGTTTTTT; cdr3_aa: CASSLAAGAVGELFF
v_call: TRBV2; d_call: .; j_call: TRBJ2-7; clone_size: .; cdr3_nt: TGTGCCAGCAGTGAAGCAGAGGGGGGCGAGCAGTACTTC; cdr3_aa: CASSEAEGGEQYF
v_call: TRBV9; d_call: .; j_call: TRBJ1-4; clone_size: .; cdr3_nt: TGTGCCAGCAGCCCCCAGGTCGGGGCAACTAATGAAAAACTGTTTTTT; cdr3_aa: CASSPQVGATNEKLFF
v_call: TRBV6-5; d_call: TRBD1; j_call: TRBJ2-3; clone_size: .; cdr3_nt: TGTGCCGTCCGAGGGGGGACAGGGTTCACAGATACGCAGTATTTT; cdr3_aa: CAVRGGTGFTDTQYF
v_call: TRBV5-1; d_call: TRBD2; j_call: TRBJ2-1; clone_size: .; cdr3_nt: TGCGCCAGCAGCGAGCCCGGGACTAGCGGGGGCAATGAGCAGTTCTTC; cdr3_aa: CASSEPGTSGGNEQFF
v_call: TRBV19; d_call: .; j_call: TRBJ1-1; clone_size: .; cdr3_nt: TGTGCCAGTAGCGCAGGGGCCCTTCTGATGAACACTGAAGCTTTCTTT; cdr3_aa: CASSAGALLMNTEAFF
v_call: TRBV6-5; d_call: TRBD1; j_call: TRBJ1-4; clone_size: .; cdr3_nt: TGTGCCAGCAGGACAGGGGGCGCGTATGAAAAACTGTTTTTT; cdr3_aa: CASRTGGAYEKLFF
v_call: TRBV7-8; d_call: .; j_call: TRBJ1-5; clone_size: .; cdr3_nt: TGTGCCAGCAGCTTAGCAGGGTACGGCCAGCCCCAGCATTTT; cdr3_aa: CASSLAGYGQPQHF
v_call: TRBV28; d_call: .; j_call: TRBJ1-4; clone_size: .; cdr3_nt: TGTGCCAGCAGTTTGAGCCCCCCGGGGAAACTGTTTTTT; cdr3_aa: CASSLSPPGKLFF
v_call: TRBV28; d_call: .; j_call: TRBJ2-5; clone_size: .; cdr3_nt: TGTGCCAGCACCGATCCTCTGGGGCCGAAGAGGGCCCAGTACTTC; cdr3_aa: CASTDPLGPKRAQYF
v_call: TRBV7-8; d_call: .; j_call: TRBJ2-1; clone_size: .; cdr3_nt: TGTGCCAGCTCAAAGACCGGCCGGCGCAATGAGCAGTTCTTC; cdr3_aa: CASSKTGRRNEQFF
v_call: TRBV19; d_call: TRBD1; j_call: TRBJ2-4; clone_size: .; cdr3_nt: TGTGCCAGTAGTATGGACAGGTGGAACACCATTCAGTACTTC; cdr3_aa: CASSMDRWNTIQYF
v_call: TRBV7-2; d_call: TRBD2; j_call: TRBJ2-2; clone_size: .; cdr3_nt: TGTGCCAGCAGCTTCTCCGGGACTAGCTGGGGGATGCCCGGGGAGCTGTTTTTT; cdr3_aa: CASSFSGTSWGMPGELFF
v_call: TRBV4-2; d_call: TRBD1; j_call: TRBJ1-2; clone_size: .; cdr3_nt: TGTGCCAGCAGCCAGGCCCCGGGACAGGCACGCTATGGCTACACCTTC; cdr3_aa: CASSQAPGQARYGYTF
v_call: TRBV19; d_call: TRBD1; j_call: TRBJ1-1; clone_size: .; cdr3_nt: TGTGCCACCAGACAGGGGCGAGACACTGAAGCTTTCTTT; cdr3_aa: CATRQGRDTEAFF
v_call: TRBV25-1; d_call: TRBD1; j_call: TRBJ2-7; clone_size: .; cdr3_nt: TGTGCCAGCAGTGAATGGGGACAGGGGGCGGTGGAGCAGTACTTC; cdr3_aa: CASSEWGQGAVEQYF
v_call: TRBV7-2; d_call: TRBD2; j_call: TRBJ2-1; clone_size: .; cdr3_nt: TGTGCCAGCAGCTTAGTCGGCGGGAGGGGGCTGGCAGAGCAGTTCTTC; cdr3_aa: CASSLVGGRGLAEQFF